The rows below give T cell receptor beta chains drawn from one sample of a study of naive and memory T cell subsets. TCRdb re-derived calls from the UMI-ligation and nested PCR reads in MiXCR, one entry per CDR3 protein. The sample shows 95,000 to 150,000 distinct CDR3 sequences, just over 35% of them seen only once. The sequenced sample was central memory CD4+ T cells from blood. The receptors originated from a human donor in good health. Each CDR3 is given with its conserved first and last residue. A D gene is named only where the DNA matches it firmly. Some rows have no size entry. The others give once, few or many, or a class for an expanded clone.

D	V	J	size	length	DNA	CDR3
NA	TRBV5-1	TRBJ1-1	few	16	TGCGCCAGCAGCTTCAGGGCGGCTATTATGAACACTGAAGCTTTCTTT	CASSFRAAIMNTEAFF
TRBD1	TRBV27	TRBJ2-1	NA	19	TGTGCCAGCAGTTTAAGGATCGCCGCCGGACAGGGGCCATACAATGAGCAGTTCTTC	CASSLRIAAGQGPYNEQFF
NA	TRBV20-1	TRBJ1-6	few	13	TGCAGTGCTAGACGTGAAAATAATTCACCCCTCCACTTT	CSARRENNSPLHF
NA	TRBV28	TRBJ2-5	NA	14	TGTGCCAGCGCTCCGGGGAACACGGCCCGGACCCAGTACTTC	CASAPGNTARTQYF
NA	TRBV5-1	TRBJ1-4	NA	15	TGCGCCAGCAGCCCGGATGGGGCTCTTAATGAAAAACTGTTTTTT	CASSPDGALNEKLFF
NA	TRBV11-2	TRBJ2-1	few	13	TGTGCCAGCAGCTTGTGGGCCGAGAATGAGCAGTTCTTC	CASSLWAENEQFF
TRBD2	TRBV7-8	TRBJ2-1	NA	16	TGTGCCAGCAGTCTAAAGCGGGAGCAGATCTACAATGAGCAGTTCTTC	CASSLKREQIYNEQFF
NA	TRBV5-1	TRBJ2-1	NA	17	TGCGCCAGCAGCCTCATGGGGTCCGGGATCGTTTACAATGAGCAGTTCTTC	CASSLMGSGIVYNEQFF
NA	TRBV6-2/TRBV6-3	TRBJ2-4	NA	11	TGTGCCAGCAGTTACGGGGCAAGTCAGTACTTC	CASSYGASQYF
NA	TRBV20-1	TRBJ2-7	few	11	TGCAGTGCTAGGACTCTGTACGAGCAGTACTTC	CSARTLYEQYF
TRBD2	TRBV29-1	TRBJ2-1	NA	16	TGCAGCGTTTCCTTGTGGGGTAGCGGGAGATCAAATGAGCAGTTCTTC	CSVSLWGSGRSNEQFF
NA	TRBV16	TRBJ1-1	NA	15	TGTGCCAGCAGCCAATCGGGCAGGGGCGTAGCTGAAGCTTTCTTT	CASSQSGRGVAEAFF
TRBD2	TRBV3-1	TRBJ2-3	few	15	TGTGCCAGCAGCCAAGTTGGCGGGAGAGGGGATACGCAGTATTTT	CASSQVGGRGDTQYF
NA	TRBV18	TRBJ1-1	NA	12	TGTGCCAGCTCACCTGATCGGACTGAAGCTTTCTTT	CASSPDRTEAFF
TRBD2	TRBV10-3	TRBJ2-3	few	15	TGTGCCATCAGGCTAGCGGGAGGATCCACAGATACGCAGTATTTT	CAIRLAGGSTDTQYF
TRBD1	TRBV20-1	TRBJ1-2	many	14	TGCAGTGCTGGAGGACAGGGGCCTAACTATGGCTACACCTTC	CSAGGQGPNYGYTF
NA	TRBV5-1	TRBJ2-2	few	16	TGCGCCAGCAGCGCAAACATAAACCCAAACACCGGGGAGCTGTTTTTT	CASSANINPNTGELFF
TRBD1	TRBV2	TRBJ1-4	NA	14	TGTGCCAGCAGTGTCCGGACAGGGAACGAAAAACTGTTTTTT	CASSVRTGNEKLFF
NA	TRBV18	TRBJ2-5	NA	17	TGTGCCAGCTCACCGGCACCCTCCGGAGGGGTGCAAGAGACCCAGTACTTC	CASSPAPSGGVQETQYF
NA	TRBV4-3	TRBJ1-5	NA	16	TGCGCCAGCAGCCTACACCGTGATATTAGCAATCAGCCCCAGCATTTT	CASSLHRDISNQPQHF
NA	TRBV7-9	TRBJ1-5	NA	12	TGTGCCAGCGGGACTCCCCATCAGCCCCAGCATTTT	CASGTPHQPQHF
TRBD2	TRBV12-3/TRBV12-4	TRBJ2-2	NA	16	TGTGCCAGCAGTTTACCAGCGGGAGTAGGACCCGGGGAGCTGTTTTTT	CASSLPAGVGPGELFF
TRBD1	TRBV7-3	TRBJ2-7	NA	13	TGTGCCAGCAGCACAGGGGCCTCCTACGAGCAGTACTTC	CASSTGASYEQYF
NA	TRBV9	TRBJ2-2	NA	12	TGTGCCAGCAGCGTAGAGGCCGGGGAGCTGTTTTTT	CASSVEAGELFF
NA	TRBV2	TRBJ2-7	few	11	TGTGCCAGCAGCGCGGAGAACGAGCAGTACTTC	CASSAENEQYF
TRBD2	TRBV29-1	TRBJ2-2	few	14	TGCAGCGTGAGGGGAGCGGGAGTCACCGGGGAGCTGTTTTTT	CSVRGAGVTGELFF